Listed here are 22 T cell receptor beta chains from one sample, sequenced in a study of naive and memory T cell subsets. Whole blood, about 2.5 ml, came from adult healthy volunteers. For blood and skin samples, reverse transcription used TCR alpha and beta constant primers. TCRdb fed the 5' RACE reads into MiXCR, producing one record per CDR3 protein. The sample lists over 20,000 distinct CDR3 sequences; roughly a quarter were seen once. The receptors derive from a female donor in good health.

This clonotype was picked up many times. The J gene is TRBJ2-5, the V gene TRBV25-1, with a possible D match to TRBD1 (7 bases). The CDR3 has 12 residues. In germline, CDR1 is MGHDK, CDR2 SYGVNS. V was trimmed by 8 bases and J by 5 bases, leaving 12 bases between them. CDR3 coding DNA: TGTGCCAGCTACGCAGGGGGGGAGACCCAGTACTTC. Protein: CASYAGGETQYF.

This clonotype was seen repeatedly, ten times or more. The chain links TRBV7-2 to TRBJ2-3; 11 nucleotides match TRBD2. CDR3 size: 17 residues. The V segment lost 4 bases and the J segment 3 bases; nucleotides outside the gene matches: 9. Germline CDR1 reads SGHTA; CDR2 reads FQGNSA. As DNA, the CDR3 is TGTGCCAGCAGCTCCAGGGTTAGCGGGAGGGTGACAGATACGCAGTATTTT. Translated, it gives CASSSRVSGRVTDTQYF.

This clonotype has a handful of counts. The chain has TRBV20-1 and TRBJ2-1, with 10 bases matching TRBD2. The V and J ends lost 5 bases and 10 bases, in that order; junction bases with no gene match: 8. This CDR3 has 13 residues. Germline V lookup: CDR1 DFQATT, CDR2 SNEGSKA (reference sequence). CDR3 sequence: CSAPSGGPGEQFF. DNA of the CDR3: TGCAGTGCTCCTAGCGGGGGCCCCGGGGAGCAGTTCTTC.

The gene calls are TRBV6-2 or TRBV6-3 and TRBJ2-1; 7 bases map to TRBD2. The CDR3 extends over 11 amino acids. V lost 10 bases to trimming and J lost 7 bases; unmatched junction nucleotides: 4. Germline CDR1 and CDR2: MNHEY and SVGEGT. The CDR3 spells CATGGINEQFF. Written as DNA, the CDR3 is TGTGCCACCGGGGGGATAAATGAGCAGTTCTTC.

This clonotype has a count of ten or more. This chain connects TRBV5-1 to TRBJ2-3, with 7 bases identical to TRBD2. In germline, CDR1 is SGHRS, CDR2 YFSETQ. The CDR3 runs 15 residues. J gave up 0 bases and V 0 bases, and 1 base lay outside the gene matches. CDR3 DNA sequence: TGCGCCAGCAGCTTGGGACTAGCTAGCACAGATACGCAGTATTTT. This sequence encodes CASSLGLASTDTQYF. The full variable domain, completed using reference TRBV5-1 and TRBJ2-3, is KAGVTQTPRYLIKTRGQQVTLSCSPISGHRSVSWYQQTPGQGLQFLFEYFSETQRNKGNFPGRFSGRQFSNSRSEMNVSTLELGDSALYLCASSLGLASTDTQYFGPGTRLTVL.

This clonotype was detected a few times. This chain joins TRBV20-1 and TRBJ2-2, with TRBD2 identical over 12 bases. There are 16 residues in the CDR3. Looked up from germline, CDR1 is DFQATT and CDR2 is SNEGSKA (reference sequence). Unmatched junction bases numbered 4, after V lost 0 bases and J lost 5 bases. CDR3 coding DNA: TGCAGTGCTAGAGATAGACTAGCGGGGGAGACCGGGGAGCTGTTTTTT. Translation: CSARDRLAGETGELFF.

This chain connects TRBV12-3 or TRBV12-4 to TRBJ1-1; D unresolved. This CDR3 has 14 residues. V was clipped by 3 bases and J by 4 bases, with 12 bases between them. CDR3 protein: CASSFSASATEAFF. The CDR3 nucleotides read TGTGCCAGCAGTTTTAGTGCTTCGGCCACTGAAGCTTTCTTT.

This clonotype was detected ten times or more. The rearrangement joins TRBV20-1 to TRBJ2-1; 7 bases match TRBD1. CDR1 and CDR2 (germline): DFQATT, SNEGSKA (reference sequence). This CDR3 spans 16 amino acids. The junction had 15 bases not matched to a gene; V was cut back by 6 bases and J by 4 bases. The CDR3 region has the DNA TGCAGTGCCCCAAAGGGGGCAGGGGAAAGGTACAATGAGCAGTTCTTC. As protein: CSAPKGAGERYNEQFF.

The chain has TRBV29-1 and TRBJ1-2; D gene unclear. The CDR3 is 11 amino acids. CDR1 and CDR2 (germline): SQVTM, ANQGSEA. The V and J ends lost 5 bases and 6 bases respectively, with 10 bases between them. The CDR3 sequence is CSVKHTDGYTF. For the CDR3, the DNA is TGCAGCGTTAAACACACCGATGGCTACACCTTC. Based on the CDR3 plus reference TRBV29-1 and TRBJ1-2, the full variable domain is SAVISQKPSRDICQRGTSLTIQCQVDSQVTMMFWYRQQPGQSLTLIATANQGSEATYESGFVIDKFPISRPNLTFSTLTVSNMSPEDSSIYLCSVKHTDGYTFGSGTRLTVV.

Only a few counts were recorded for this clonotype. The chain employs TRBV10-3 and TRBJ2-1; 7 nucleotides match TRBD1. V gave up 5 bases and J gave up 7 bases; unmatched junction bases: 2. This CDR3 is built from 12 residues. Germline values: CDR1 ENHRY, CDR2 SYGVKD. CDR3 nucleotide sequence: TGTGCCATCAGTCCACAGGGGAATGAGCAGTTCTTC. Amino acids: CAISPQGNEQFF.

In this sample, this clonotype turned up many times. The chain employs TRBV5-1 and TRBJ2-7; D perhaps matches TRBD2 (5 bases). The V end was cut by 0 bases, the J end by 5 bases, with 18 bases between. The CDR3 is 16 amino acids. Germline CDR1 reads SGHRS; CDR2 reads YFSETQ. Here the CDR3 DNA reads TGCGCCAGCAGCTTGGCCCTGCGGGCCGTCCCGCACGAGCAGTACTTC. Protein product: CASSLALRAVPHEQYF.

This clonotype was seen repeatedly, ten times or more. V gene TRBV12-5 combines with J gene TRBJ1-5; no definite D call. Trimming left V 0 bases short and J 6 bases short, with 6 bases between. The CDR3 has 13 amino acids. From germline, CDR1 is LGHNT and CDR2 FRNRAP. DNA for the CDR3: TGTGCTAGTGGTTTGGTAGTAGGTCAGCCCCAGCATTTT. Amino acids: CASGLVVGQPQHF.

This clonotype was counted ten times or more. The chain carries TRBV20-1 and TRBJ2-3; 8 bases fit TRBD2. V dropped 3 bases and J dropped 4; count of bases not matched to a gene: 6. The germline CDR1 and CDR2 sequences are DFQATT and SNEGSKA (reference sequence). This CDR3 is 14 amino acids long. Here the CDR3 DNA reads TGCAGTGCTAGTTTCGGGAGGGCCTCAGATACGCAGTATTTT. Protein sequence: CSASFGRASDTQYF.

The gene calls are TRBV6-5 and TRBJ1-2; 9 bases are shared with TRBD1. Germline assignment: CDR1 MNHEY and CDR2 SVGAGI. The CDR3 contains 15 residues. Trimming at V came to 2 bases and at J to 4 bases, leaving 5 bases not matched to a gene. In DNA form, the CDR3 reads TGTGCCAGCAGTTACCAGGGACAGGGACTCTATGGCTACACCTTC. It codes for CASSYQGQGLYGYTF.

CDR3 coding DNA: TGCGCCAGCAGCCAAGGGACTAGCGGGAGTTTTTCCTACAATGAGCAGTTCTTC. Amino acid sequence: CASSQGTSGSFSYNEQFF. This chain uses TRBV4-3 with TRBJ2-1, with 13 bases that match TRBD2. The CDR3 totals 18 residues. Germline CDR1 and CDR2: LGHNA and YSLEER. The junction had 4 bases not matched to a gene; V was cut back by 1 base and J by 1 base.

This clonotype counts as medium-sized (0.01 to 0.1%). J is TRBJ2-7 and V is TRBV20-1; D is undetermined. This CDR3 region has 12 residues. The germline V gene encodes CDR1 DFQATT and CDR2 SNEGSKA (reference sequence). V lost 4 bases, J lost 0 bases, and 7 bases lay in between. CDR3 in DNA: TGCAGTGCTACCGACTTCTCCTACGAGCAGTACTTC. This gives the protein CSATDFSYEQYF.

This clonotype is medium-sized (0.01 to 0.1%) within its sample. This chain links TRBV7-2 with TRBJ2-3, with D unclear. V gave up 2 bases and J gave up 0 bases, with 9 bases separating them. This CDR3 spans 15 amino acids. Germline-derived CDR1 and CDR2 are SGHTA and FQGNSA. The CDR3 protein is CASSLSRQSTDTQYF. The CDR3 nucleotides read TGTGCCAGCAGCTTAAGTCGTCAGAGCACAGATACGCAGTATTTT.

Judged by abundance, this clonotype is medium-sized (0.01 to 0.1%). The chain is built from TRBV18 and TRBJ2-2; a possible D gene is TRBD2 (5 bases). Germline lookup yields CDR1 KGHSH and CDR2 LQKENI. The CDR3 loop spans 14 amino acids. Trimming removed 3 bases at V and 3 bases at J, with 8 bases between. The CDR3 DNA sequence: TGTGCCAGCTCACCGACGCGGGACACCGGGGAGCTGTTTTTT. The encoded protein is CASSPTRDTGELFF.

The J gene is TRBJ1-1, the V gene TRBV20-1; tentative D call: TRBD1 (5 bases). This CDR3 is built from 15 residues. V dropped 1 base and J dropped 1 base, with 13 bases sitting between them. Germline loops: CDR1 DFQATT, CDR2 SNEGSKA (reference sequence). CDR3 amino acids: CSARGTLQGNTEAFF. CDR3 bases: TGCAGTGCTAGAGGCACGCTCCAGGGGAACACTGAAGCTTTCTTT.

J is TRBJ2-1 and V is TRBV20-1, with 8 positions matching TRBD2. V trimming: 7 bases; J trimming: 6 bases; junction bases outside the gene matches: 26. CDR1 and CDR2 from the germline V gene are DFQATT and SNEGSKA (reference sequence). This CDR3 has 19 amino acids. The CDR3 here is CSVLFMSRGLVDPLNEQFF. DNA for the CDR3: TGCAGTGTTTTGTTTATGAGTCGGGGACTAGTCGATCCCCTCAATGAGCAGTTCTTC.

There are many counts of this clonotype. This chain joins TRBV20-1 and TRBJ2-7; D uncertain. The CDR3 has 13 residues. V shed 3 bases and J shed 3 bases, with 12 bases lying between them. CDR1 and CDR2 from the germline V gene are DFQATT and SNEGSKA (reference sequence). CDR3 in amino acids: CSARARERYEQYF. CDR3 bases: TGCAGTGCTAGGGCAAGGGAACGCTACGAGCAGTACTTC.

Judged by abundance, this clonotype is medium-sized. This chain joins TRBV30 and TRBJ1-1; D is unclear. Germline V CDR1 and CDR2: GTSNPN, SVGIG (reference sequence). This CDR3 region has 13 residues. Trimming cost V 3 bases and J 6 bases, with 14 bases left between them. The CDR3 DNA sequence: TGTGCCTGGAGGCAAATGGCTTGGGCTGAAGCTTTCTTT. Its protein product is CAWRQMAWAEAFF.